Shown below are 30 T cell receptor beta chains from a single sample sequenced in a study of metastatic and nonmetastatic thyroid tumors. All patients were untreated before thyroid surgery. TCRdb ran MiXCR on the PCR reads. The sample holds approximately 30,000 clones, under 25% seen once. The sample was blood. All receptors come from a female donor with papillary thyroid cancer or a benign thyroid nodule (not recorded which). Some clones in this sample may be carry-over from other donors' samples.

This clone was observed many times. In DNA form, the CDR3 reads TGTGCCAGCAGCTTAGGGCCCGCTTTGCCGGTTGAGCTGTTTTTT. This codes for CASSLGPALPVELFF. V gene TRBV11-1 combines with J gene TRBJ2-2; D is undetermined. With 1 base removed from V and 11 bases from J, the gap between germline ends came to 17 bases. Germline-derived CDR1 and CDR2 are SGHAT and FQDESV (reference sequence). This CDR3 is 15 amino acids long.

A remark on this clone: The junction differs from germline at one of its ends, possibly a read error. CDR3 nucleotides: TGTGCCATTAGTCAACCGGACAGGACCTATAGCACAGATACGCAATATTTT. This sequence encodes CAISQPDRTYSTDTQYF. The V and J genes are TRBV19 and TRBJ2-3, with TRBD1 matching over 7 bases. The CDR3 runs 17 residues. CDR1 is LNHDA, CDR2 SQIVND, per germline (reference sequence). Filled out from reference TRBV19 and TRBJ2-3, the complete variable domain reads DGGITQSPKYLFRKEGQNVTLSCEQNLNHDAMYWYRQDPGQGLRLIYYSQIVNDFQKGDIAEGYSVSREKKESFPLTVTSAQKNPTAFYLCAISQPDRTYSTDTQYFGPGTRLTVL.

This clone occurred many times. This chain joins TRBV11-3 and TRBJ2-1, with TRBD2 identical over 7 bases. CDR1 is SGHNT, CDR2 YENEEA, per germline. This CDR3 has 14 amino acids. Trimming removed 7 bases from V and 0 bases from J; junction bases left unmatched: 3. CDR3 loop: CASNSGGSYNEQFF. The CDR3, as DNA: TGTGCCAGCAACTCGGGGGGCTCCTACAATGAGCAGTTCTTC.

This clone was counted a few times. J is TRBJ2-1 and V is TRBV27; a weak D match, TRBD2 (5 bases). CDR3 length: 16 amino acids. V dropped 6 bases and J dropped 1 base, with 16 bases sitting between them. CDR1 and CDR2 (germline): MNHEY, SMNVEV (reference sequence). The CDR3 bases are TGTGCCAGCAGCCTATTATCCGGGATATCCTACAATGAGCAGTTCTTC. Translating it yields CASSLLSGISYNEQFF.

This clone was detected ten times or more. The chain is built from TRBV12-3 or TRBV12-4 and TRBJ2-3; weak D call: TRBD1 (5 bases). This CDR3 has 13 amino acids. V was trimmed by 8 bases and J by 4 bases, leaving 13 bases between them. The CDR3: CASCIRGPDTQYF. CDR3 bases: TGTGCCAGCTGCATTAGGGGCCCAGATACGCAGTATTTT.

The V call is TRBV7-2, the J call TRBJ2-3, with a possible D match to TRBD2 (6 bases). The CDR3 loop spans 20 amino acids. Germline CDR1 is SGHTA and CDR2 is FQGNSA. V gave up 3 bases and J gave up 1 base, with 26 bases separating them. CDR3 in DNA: TGTGCCAGCAGCTTCCCCCGGCAGGGAGGACGAGCGGAACGCACAGATACGCAGTATTTT. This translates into CASSFPRQGGRAERTDTQYF.

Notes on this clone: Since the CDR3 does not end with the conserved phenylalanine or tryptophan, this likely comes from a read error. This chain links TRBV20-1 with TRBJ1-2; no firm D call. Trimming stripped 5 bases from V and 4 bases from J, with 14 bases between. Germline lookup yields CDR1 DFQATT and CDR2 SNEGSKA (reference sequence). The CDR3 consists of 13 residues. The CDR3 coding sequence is TGCAGTGCTGACCCGGGTAGGAGCTATGGCTACACCTTG. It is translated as CSADPGRSYGYTL.

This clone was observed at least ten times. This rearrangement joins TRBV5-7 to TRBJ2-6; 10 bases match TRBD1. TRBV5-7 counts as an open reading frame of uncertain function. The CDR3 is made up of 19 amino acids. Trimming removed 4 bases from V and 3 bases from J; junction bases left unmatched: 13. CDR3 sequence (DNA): TGTGCCAGCAGCCCCCCCCCCGGGACAGGGGACTTTGGGGCCAACGTCCTGACTTTC. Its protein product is CASSPPPGTGDFGANVLTF.

CDR3 nucleotides: TGTGCCAGCTGGATACGTACGGGACTAGTAAACACCGGGGAGCTGTTTTTT. Translating gives CASWIRTGLVNTGELFF. This chain connects TRBV28 to TRBJ2-2, with 8 bases identical to TRBD2. The CDR3 consists of 17 residues. Germline-derived CDR1 and CDR2 are MDHEN and SYDVKM. J lost 2 bases, V lost 8 bases, and 13 bases had no gene match.

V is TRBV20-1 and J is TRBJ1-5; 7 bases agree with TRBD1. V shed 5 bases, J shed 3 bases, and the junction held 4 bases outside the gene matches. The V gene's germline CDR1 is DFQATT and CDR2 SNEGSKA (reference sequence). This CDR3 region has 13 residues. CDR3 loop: CSADGQANQPQHF. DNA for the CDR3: TGCAGTGCTGATGGACAGGCCAATCAGCCCCAGCATTTT.

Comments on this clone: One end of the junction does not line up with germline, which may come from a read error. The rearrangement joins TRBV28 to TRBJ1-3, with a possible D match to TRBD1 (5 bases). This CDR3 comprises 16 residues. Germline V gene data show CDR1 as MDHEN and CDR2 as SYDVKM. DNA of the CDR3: TGTGTCAGCAGTTTAAGGGAGGGGAAATCTGGAAACACCATATATTTT. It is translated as CVSSLREGKSGNTIYF.

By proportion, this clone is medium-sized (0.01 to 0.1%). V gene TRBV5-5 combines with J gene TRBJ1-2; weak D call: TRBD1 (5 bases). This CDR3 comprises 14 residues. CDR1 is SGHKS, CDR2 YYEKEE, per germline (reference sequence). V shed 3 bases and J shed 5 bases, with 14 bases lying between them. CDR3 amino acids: CASSSQAGGYGYTF. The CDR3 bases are TGTGCCAGCAGCTCGCAAGCGGGGGGGTATGGCTACACCTTC.

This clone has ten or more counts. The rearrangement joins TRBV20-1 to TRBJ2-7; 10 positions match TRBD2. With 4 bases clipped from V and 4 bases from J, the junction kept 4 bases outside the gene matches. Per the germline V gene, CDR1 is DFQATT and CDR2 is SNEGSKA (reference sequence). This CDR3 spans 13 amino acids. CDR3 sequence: CSATLAGIYEQYF. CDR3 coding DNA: TGCAGTGCTACACTAGCGGGGATATACGAGCAGTACTTC.

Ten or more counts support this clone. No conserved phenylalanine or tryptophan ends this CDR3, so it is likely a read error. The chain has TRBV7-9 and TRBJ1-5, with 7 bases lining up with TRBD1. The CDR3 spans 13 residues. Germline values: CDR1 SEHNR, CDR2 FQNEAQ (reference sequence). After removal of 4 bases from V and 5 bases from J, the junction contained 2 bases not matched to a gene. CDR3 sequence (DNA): TGTGCCAGCAGCTCTCAGGGGGATCAGCCCCAGCATTCT. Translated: CASSSQGDQPQHS.

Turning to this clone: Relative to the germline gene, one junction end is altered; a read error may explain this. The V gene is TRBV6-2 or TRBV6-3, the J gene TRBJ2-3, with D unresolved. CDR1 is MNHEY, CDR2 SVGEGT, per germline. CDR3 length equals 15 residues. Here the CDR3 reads CASKLQNPLADTLYF. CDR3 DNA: TGTGCCAGCAAATTGCAAAACCCATTGGCAGATACGCTGTATTTT.

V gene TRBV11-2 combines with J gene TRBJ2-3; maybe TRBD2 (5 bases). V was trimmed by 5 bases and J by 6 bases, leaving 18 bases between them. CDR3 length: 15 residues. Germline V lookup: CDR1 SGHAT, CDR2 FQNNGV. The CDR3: CASSLVTSGMDTQYF. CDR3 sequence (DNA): TGTGCCAGCAGCCTAGTGACGTCGGGGATGGATACGCAGTATTTT.

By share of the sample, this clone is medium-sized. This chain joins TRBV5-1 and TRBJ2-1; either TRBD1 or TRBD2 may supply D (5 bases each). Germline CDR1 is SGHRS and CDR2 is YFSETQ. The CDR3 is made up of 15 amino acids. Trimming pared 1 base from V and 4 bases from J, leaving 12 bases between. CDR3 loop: CASSLWDPTYNEQFF. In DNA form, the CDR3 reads TGCGCCAGCAGCTTGTGGGACCCAACGTACAATGAGCAGTTCTTC.

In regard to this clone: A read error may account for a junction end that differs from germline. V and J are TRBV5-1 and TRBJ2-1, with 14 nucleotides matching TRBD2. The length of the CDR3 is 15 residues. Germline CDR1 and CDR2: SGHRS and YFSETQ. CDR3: CASRSGLAGENDQFF. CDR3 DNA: TGCGCCAGCAGGTCGGGACTAGCGGGAGAAAATGACCAGTTCTTC.

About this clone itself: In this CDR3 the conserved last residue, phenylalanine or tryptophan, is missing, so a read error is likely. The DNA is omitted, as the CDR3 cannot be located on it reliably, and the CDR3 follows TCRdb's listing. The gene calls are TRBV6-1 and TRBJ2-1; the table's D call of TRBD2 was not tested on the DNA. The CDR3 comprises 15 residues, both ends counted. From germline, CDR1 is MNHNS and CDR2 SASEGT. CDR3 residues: CASGPGVAGVQEHFL.

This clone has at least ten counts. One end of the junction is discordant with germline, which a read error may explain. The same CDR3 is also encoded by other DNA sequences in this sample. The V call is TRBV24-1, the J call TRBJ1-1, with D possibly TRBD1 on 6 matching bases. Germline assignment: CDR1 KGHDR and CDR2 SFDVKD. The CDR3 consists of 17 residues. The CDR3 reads CATSDLYRVPMNTEAFF. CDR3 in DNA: TGTGCCACTAGTGATTTGTACAGGGTCCCTATGAACACTGAAGCTTTCTTT.

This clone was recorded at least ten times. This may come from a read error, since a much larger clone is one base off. CDR3 sequence: CASSLGGARKEKLSF. CDR3 nucleotide sequence: TGTGCCAGCAGTTTGGGAGGGGCCCGGAAGGAAAAACTGTCTTTT. This chain links TRBV6-5 with TRBJ1-4; D perhaps matches TRBD1 (5 bases). The CDR3 contains 15 residues. Per germline, CDR1 MNHEY and CDR2 SVGAGI.

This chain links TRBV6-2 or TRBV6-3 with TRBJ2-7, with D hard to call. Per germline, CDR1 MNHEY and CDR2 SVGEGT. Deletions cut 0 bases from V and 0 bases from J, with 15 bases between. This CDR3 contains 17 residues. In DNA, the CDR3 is TGTGCCAGCAGTTACTCGAGATTGGTTCTAAGCTCCTACGAGCAGTACTTC. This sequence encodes CASSYSRLVLSSYEQYF.

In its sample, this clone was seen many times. This CDR3 is CSAGQTGIVKTQYF. Written as DNA, the CDR3 is TGCAGTGCTGGACAGACAGGGATTGTGAAGACCCAGTACTTC. The V and J genes are TRBV20-1 and TRBJ2-5; 7 bases line up with TRBD1. Germline CDR1 DFQATT, CDR2 SNEGSKA (reference sequence). The V gene end was trimmed by 5 bases and the J gene end by 6 bases; junction bases not matched to a gene: 12. This CDR3 is 14 amino acids long.

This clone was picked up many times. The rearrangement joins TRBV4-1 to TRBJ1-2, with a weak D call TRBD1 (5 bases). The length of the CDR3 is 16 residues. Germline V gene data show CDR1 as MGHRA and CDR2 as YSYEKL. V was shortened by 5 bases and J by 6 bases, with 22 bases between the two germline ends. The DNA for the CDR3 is TGCGCCAGCAGCGAAGGCGAAGTGGACATGCTGAATGGCTACACCTTC. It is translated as CASSEGEVDMLNGYTF.

CDR3 amino acids: CASTEGVGDSNEQYF. As DNA, the CDR3 is TGTGCCAGCACCGAGGGGGTGGGAGATTCTAACGAGCAGTACTTC. J is TRBJ2-7 and V is TRBV6-2 or TRBV6-3; a weak D match, TRBD1 (6 bases). The CDR3 loop spans 15 amino acids. Trimming removed 7 bases at V and 5 bases at J, with 21 bases between. Germline V CDR1 and CDR2: MNHEY, SVGEGT.

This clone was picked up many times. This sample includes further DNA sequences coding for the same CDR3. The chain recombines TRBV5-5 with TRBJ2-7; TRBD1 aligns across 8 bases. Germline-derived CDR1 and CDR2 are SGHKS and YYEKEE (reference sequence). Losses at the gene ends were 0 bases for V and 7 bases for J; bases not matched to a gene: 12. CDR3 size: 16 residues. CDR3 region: CASSLGYGQGRGEQYF. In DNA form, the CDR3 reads TGTGCCAGCAGCTTGGGTTACGGACAGGGACGGGGGGAGCAGTACTTC.

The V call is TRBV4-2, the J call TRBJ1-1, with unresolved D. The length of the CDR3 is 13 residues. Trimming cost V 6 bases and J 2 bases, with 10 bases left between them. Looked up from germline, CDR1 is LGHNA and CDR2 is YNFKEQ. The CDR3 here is CASSNSPNTEAFF. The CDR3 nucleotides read TGTGCCAGCAGTAACTCCCCTAACACTGAAGCTTTCTTT.

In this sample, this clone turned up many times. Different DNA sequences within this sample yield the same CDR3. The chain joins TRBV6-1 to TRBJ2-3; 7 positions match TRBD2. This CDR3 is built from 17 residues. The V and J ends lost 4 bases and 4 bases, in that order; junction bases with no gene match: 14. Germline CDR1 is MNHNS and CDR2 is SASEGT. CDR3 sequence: CASSAMFKRDFPDTQYF. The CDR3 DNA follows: TGTGCCAGCAGTGCGATGTTCAAGCGGGACTTCCCAGATACGCAGTATTTT.

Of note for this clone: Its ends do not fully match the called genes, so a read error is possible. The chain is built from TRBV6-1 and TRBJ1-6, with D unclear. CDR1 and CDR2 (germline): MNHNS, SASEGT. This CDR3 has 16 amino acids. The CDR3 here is CASTGRLLRYTSPLHF. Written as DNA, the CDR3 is TGTGCCAGCACAGGTCGACTGCTGCGGTATACTTCACCCCTCCACTTT.

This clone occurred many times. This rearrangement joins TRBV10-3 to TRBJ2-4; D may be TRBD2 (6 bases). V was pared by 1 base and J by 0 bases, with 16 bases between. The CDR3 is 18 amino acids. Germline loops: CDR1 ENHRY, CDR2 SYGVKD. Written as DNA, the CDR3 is TGTGCCATCAGTGAGTTCGGCCCCGGGAGTCTAGCCAAAAACATTCAGTACTTC. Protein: CAISEFGPGSLAKNIQYF.